The clone carrying this T cell receptor beta chain was picked up many times. Antigen specificity is unknown. This sample was included in a study of T cells in Graves' hyperthyroidism and ophthalmopathy. Study-level background: Once the initial diagnosis was made, peripheral blood was obtained before any treatment. Study results and caveats: Model predictions of ophthalmopathy came a median roughly 6.7 months before onset. Most expanded thyroid clonotypes above 0.001 recurred in blood.

Amplification of TCR beta CDR3 regions used RNA as the template. A set of HTBI primers served as the primers for a first-round RT-PCR of the TCR CDR3. MiXCR, applied by TCRdb to the multiplex PCR reads, yields one record per CDR3 protein. The table includes some 760,000 distinct CDR3 sequences, 14% detected once. V shed 0 bases, J shed 0 bases, and the junction held 10 bases outside the gene matches. The V gene's germline CDR1 is SGDLS and CDR2 YYNGEE. This CDR3 spans 18 amino acids. Diagnoses used clinical symptoms, serum thyroxine and TRAb, thyroid ultrasound and orbital computed tomography. This receptor was taken from a woman aged 18-29 years with Graves' hyperthyroidism. The sequencing input was blood. This rearrangement joins TRBV9 to TRBJ2-7, with TRBD1 matching 9 bases. CDR3 nucleotide sequence: TGTGCCAGCAGCGTAGCCCCCGAACAGGGGGCTCTCTCCTACGAGCAGTACTTC. This codes for CASSVAPEQGALSYEQYF.